A single sample is the source of the 4 T cell receptor beta chains below, sequenced in a study of naive CD8 T cells in extremely preterm neonates (dated by TCRdb to between 2016 and 2019). The preterm samples were obtained from a handful of extremely preterm deliveries at roughly 22-28 weeks of gestation. These TCRs' antigens remain unknown. Study-wide findings and limitations: Compared with the older groups, preterm CDR3s were shorter and closer to germline, carrying fewer N additions and showing less junctional trimming.

The library was obtained by the immunoSEQ multiplex PCR assay. Imported from immuneACCESS, the table was reduced by TCRdb to in-frame sequences with V and J called. These copies leave out some clones; in studies compared against another copy, an unresolved V gene accounts for under half, and the cause of the remainder is not known. Recorded for this sample are tens of thousands of clones; approximately 89% of them occurred a single time. In total, the top ten clones hold approximately 1% of the sample. Sequencing was done on a sample of naive CD8+ T cells from cord blood. These receptors were obtained from a boy who was born preterm.

The chain recombines TRBV6-5 with TRBJ2-5; D call uncertain. Trimming stripped 0 bases from V and 5 bases from J, with 1 base between. The CDR3 has 11 residues. Germline lookup yields CDR1 MNHEY and CDR2 SVGAGI. DNA for the CDR3: TGTGCCAGCAGTTACTCGGAGACCCAGTACTTC. Amino acids: CASSYSETQYF.

V is TRBV15 and J is TRBJ1-1; unclear D gene. Trimming pared 1 base from V and 5 bases from J, leaving 5 bases between. The CDR3 contains 12 residues. CDR1 LNHNV and CDR2 YYDKDF come from the germline V gene (reference sequence). The CDR3 nucleotides read TGTGCCACCAGCAGAGGCAGGACTGAAGCTTTCTTT. Translating it yields CATSRGRTEAFF.

This chain joins TRBV5-6 and TRBJ2-2; no firm D call. Germline lookup yields CDR1 SGHDT and CDR2 YYEEEE. The CDR3 spans 15 residues. V lost 2 bases and J lost 2, with 10 bases in between. This CDR3 is CASSFPWANTGELFF. DNA for the CDR3: TGTGCCAGCAGCTTCCCCTGGGCTAACACCGGGGAGCTGTTTTTT.

With respect to this clone: Other nucleotide sequences from this sample produce the same CDR3. The rearrangement joins TRBV7-9 to TRBJ1-2; 7 bases are shared with TRBD1. Germline-derived CDR1 and CDR2 are SEHNR and FQNEAQ (reference sequence). V was clipped by 1 base and J by 7 bases; unmatched bases: 0. The CDR3 totals 12 residues. The CDR3 nucleotides are TGTGCCAGCAGCTTAGGACAGGGTGGCTACACCTTC. It encodes CASSLGQGGYTF.